The rows below give T cell receptor beta chains drawn from one sample of a study of Graves' ophthalmopathy and Graves' hyperthyroidism. TCRdb re-called the multiplex PCR reads with MiXCR, one entry per CDR3 protein. The table lists some 1.1 million distinct CDR3 sequences, around a third of them singletons. Sequencing input: peripheral blood or thyroid tissue (not recorded which). Source of these receptors: an adult man with Graves' hyperthyroidism. Both conserved end residues are part of each CDR3. The D gene is left open where the match is weak. A clone size is listed for some rows: how often the clone was seen (once, few, many), or a class if it is expanded.

>TRBV20-1|TRBJ2-5|TRBD2|many
CSASKGLAGGETQYF
TGCAGTGCTAGTAAGGGGCTAGCGGGAGGTGAGACCCAGTACTTC
>TRBV10-2|TRBJ1-2|.|many
CASSGGTEPTGYGYTF
TGCGCCAGCAGTGGTGGGACTGAGCCGACGGGCTATGGCTACACCTTC
>TRBV20-1|TRBJ1-5|.|few
CSASISADSNQPQHF
TGCAGTGCTAGTATTTCGGCAGATAGCAATCAGCCCCAGCATTTT
>TRBV7-6|TRBJ2-1|.|once
CASSLDGTYSYNEQFF
TGTGCCAGCAGCTTAGACGGGACTTACTCCTACAATGAGCAGTTCTTC
>TRBV29-1|TRBJ1-2|.|.
CSSRGHFGYTF
TGCAGCTCGAGGGGACATTTTGGCTACACCTTC
>TRBV7-9|TRBJ1-5|.|many
CASSLAVDQPQHF
TGTGCCAGCAGCTTAGCCGTGGATCAGCCCCAGCATTTT
>TRBV11-2|TRBJ2-5|TRBD1|.
CASSPRTGALGDQYF
TGTGCCAGCAGCCCTCGGACAGGCGCCCTTGGTGACCAGTACTTC
>TRBV7-2|TRBJ2-5|.|.
CASSMVQGETQYF
TGTGCCAGCAGCATGGTACAGGGAGAGACCCAGTACTTC
>TRBV7-2|TRBJ1-5|.|many
CASSLVGRSNQPQHF
TGTGCCAGCAGCTTAGTGGGCCGTAGCAATCAGCCCCAGCATTTT
>TRBV29-1|TRBJ1-2|.|once
CSGSGANGYTF
TGCAGCGGTTCAGGGGCTAATGGCTACACCTTC
>TRBV6-5|TRBJ2-7|.|many
CASSNRVSYEQYF
TGTGCCAGCAGCAACAGGGTTAGCTACGAGCAGTACTTC
>TRBV27|TRBJ2-5|TRBD1|few
CASSLAPGQRAQETQYF
TGTGCCAGCAGTTTAGCCCCGGGACAGAGAGCTCAAGAGACCCAGTACTTC
>TRBV29-1|TRBJ1-1|.|.
CSVEGLGNYGYTEAFF
TGCAGCGTTGAAGGGTTGGGGAACTATGGCTACACTGAAGCTTTCTTT
>TRBV2|TRBJ1-2|.|.
CASCSGVNANTGDPSNYGYTF
TGTGCCAGCTGTAGCGGGGTGAACGCGAACACCGGGGACCCTTCTAACTATGGCTACACCTTC
>TRBV12-3/TRBV12-4|TRBJ1-5|.|many
CASSFGYSNQPQHF
TGTGCCAGCAGTTTTGGATATAGCAATCAGCCCCAGCATTTT
>TRBV6-6|TRBJ2-7|.|few
CASASGTPSYEQYF
TGTGCCAGCGCGTCCGGGACGCCCTCCTACGAGCAGTACTTC
>TRBV5-1|TRBJ2-6|.|many
CASTNTGANVLTF
TGCGCCAGCACCAATACTGGGGCCAACGTCCTGACTTTC
>TRBV2|TRBJ2-5|.|.
CASSFGRAFQETQYF
TGTGCCAGCAGTTTCGGCAGGGCATTCCAAGAGACCCAGTACTTC
>TRBV27|TRBJ2-3|.|.
CASSFDNQGPPGTDTQYF
TGTGCCAGTAGTTTCGATAACCAAGGACCCCCGGGCACAGATACGCAGTATTTT
>TRBV7-2|TRBJ2-7|TRBD1|.
CASSFTGGSAYEQYF
TGTGCCAGCAGCTTTACAGGGGGCAGCGCCTACGAGCAGTACTTC
>TRBV29-1|TRBJ2-2|TRBD2|many
CSVAREDTGELFF
TGCAGCGTTGCTCGGGAGGACACCGGGGAGCTGTTTTTT
>TRBV5-4|TRBJ2-7|TRBD1|.
CASSLTRQGASEQYF
TGTGCCAGCAGCTTAACTCGACAGGGGGCCTCCGAGCAGTACTTC
>TRBV9|TRBJ2-6|.|many
CASSVGIRVQSGANVLTF
TGTGCCAGCAGCGTAGGCATCAGGGTACAGTCTGGGGCCAACGTCCTGACTTTC
>TRBV7-9|TRBJ2-7|.|few
CASTHPLIYEQYF
TGTGCCAGCACCCACCCTCTCATCTACGAGCAGTACTTC
>TRBV2|TRBJ2-7|TRBD1|many
CASRRQGAWEQYF
TGTGCCAGCAGGAGACAGGGGGCTTGGGAGCAGTACTTC
>TRBV7-2|TRBJ2-7|TRBD1|.
CASSLPNRGFNEQYF
TGTGCCAGCAGCTTACCCAACAGGGGCTTCAACGAGCAGTACTTC
>TRBV10-3|TRBJ2-3|TRBD2|.
CASSETSGGTDTQYF
TGTGCCAGCAGTGAAACTAGCGGGGGCACAGATACGCAGTATTTT
>TRBV5-8|TRBJ1-2|.|many
CASMRNYGYTF
TGTGCCAGCATGAGAAACTATGGCTACACCTTC
>TRBV3-1|TRBJ2-7|.|many
CASSRGPSYEQYF
TGTGCCAGCAGCCGCGGGCCCTCCTACGAGCAGTACTTC
>TRBV10-1|TRBJ1-3|.|.
CASRGAAPKDGPGNTIYF
TGCGCCAGCAGGGGGGCCGCCCCAAAAGACGGGCCTGGAAACACCATATATTTT
>TRBV10-3|TRBJ1-1|TRBD1|many
CAISGRTGAGGTEAFF
TGTGCCATCAGTGGACGGACAGGGGCAGGAGGCACTGAAGCTTTCTTT
>TRBV10-3|TRBJ1-1|.|.
CAISEGAGNTEAFF
TGTGCCATCAGTGAGGGGGCGGGGAACACTGAAGCTTTCTTT
>TRBV29-1|TRBJ2-7|.|many
CSVEESGYEQYF
TGCAGCGTTGAAGAGTCGGGGTACGAGCAGTACTTC
>TRBV15|TRBJ1-5|TRBD1|.
CATSRDRAVTGQHF
TGTGCCACCAGCAGAGATCGAGCGGTGACAGGGCAGCATTTT
>TRBV7-9|TRBJ1-3|.|once
CASRSTGSASGNTIYF
TGTGCCAGCAGGTCGACAGGTAGCGCTTCTGGAAACACCATATATTTT
>TRBV15|TRBJ2-5|TRBD2|many
CATSTPLSGMETQYF
TGTGCCACCAGCACCCCTTTGAGCGGGATGGAGACCCAGTACTTC
>TRBV10-3|TRBJ1-5|.|many
CATGWGGSSNQPQHF
TGTGCCACCGGTTGGGGGGGTTCTAGCAATCAGCCCCAGCATTTT
>TRBV10-3|TRBJ2-5|.|many
CAIGREQETQYF
TGTGCCATCGGCCGGGAACAAGAGACCCAGTACTTC
>TRBV10-3|TRBJ1-1|.|few
CASSGRHLNTEAFF
TGTGCCAGCAGTGGAAGACACTTGAACACTGAAGCTTTCTTT
>TRBV20-1|TRBJ2-7|.|few
CSARPGRYDQYF
TGCAGTGCTAGACCGGGACGATACGATCAGTACTTC
>TRBV11-2|TRBJ1-3|.|.
CASSLAYRDPDSGNTIYF
TGTGCCAGCAGCTTAGCCTACAGGGACCCAGACTCTGGAAACACCATATATTTT
>TRBV5-5|TRBJ2-2|.|.
CASSLTGYANTGELFF
TGTGCCAGCAGCTTGACAGGTTACGCGAACACCGGGGAGCTGTTTTTT